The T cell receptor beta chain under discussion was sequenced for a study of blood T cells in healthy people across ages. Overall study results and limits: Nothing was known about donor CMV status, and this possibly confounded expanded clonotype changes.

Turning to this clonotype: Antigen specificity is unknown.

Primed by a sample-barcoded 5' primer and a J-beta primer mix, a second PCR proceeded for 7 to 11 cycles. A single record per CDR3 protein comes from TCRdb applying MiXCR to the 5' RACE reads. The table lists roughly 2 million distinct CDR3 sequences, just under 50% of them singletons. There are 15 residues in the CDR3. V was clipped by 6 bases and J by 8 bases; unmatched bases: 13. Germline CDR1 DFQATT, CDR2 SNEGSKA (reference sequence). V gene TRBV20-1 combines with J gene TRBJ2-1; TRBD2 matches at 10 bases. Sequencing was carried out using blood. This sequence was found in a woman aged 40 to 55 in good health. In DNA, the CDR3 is TGCAGTGCGTCTCCTAGCGGGGGAGGGAGGTATGAGCAGTTCTTC. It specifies CSASPSGGGRYEQFF.